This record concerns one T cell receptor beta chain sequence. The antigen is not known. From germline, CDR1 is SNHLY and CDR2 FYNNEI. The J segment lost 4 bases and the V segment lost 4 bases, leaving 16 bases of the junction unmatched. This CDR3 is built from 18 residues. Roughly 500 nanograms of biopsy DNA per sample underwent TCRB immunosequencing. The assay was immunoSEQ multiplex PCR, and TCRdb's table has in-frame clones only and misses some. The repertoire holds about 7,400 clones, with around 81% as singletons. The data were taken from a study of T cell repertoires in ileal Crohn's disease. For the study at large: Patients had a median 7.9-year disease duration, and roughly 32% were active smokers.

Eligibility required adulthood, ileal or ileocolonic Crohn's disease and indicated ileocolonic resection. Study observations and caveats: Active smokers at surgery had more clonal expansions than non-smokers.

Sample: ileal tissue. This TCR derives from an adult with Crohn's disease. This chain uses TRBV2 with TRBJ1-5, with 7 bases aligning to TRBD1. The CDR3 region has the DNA TGTGCCAGCAGTGGAGGATCGGGACAGTGGGGCCGGAATCAGCCCCAGCATTTT. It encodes CASSGGSGQWGRNQPQHF.